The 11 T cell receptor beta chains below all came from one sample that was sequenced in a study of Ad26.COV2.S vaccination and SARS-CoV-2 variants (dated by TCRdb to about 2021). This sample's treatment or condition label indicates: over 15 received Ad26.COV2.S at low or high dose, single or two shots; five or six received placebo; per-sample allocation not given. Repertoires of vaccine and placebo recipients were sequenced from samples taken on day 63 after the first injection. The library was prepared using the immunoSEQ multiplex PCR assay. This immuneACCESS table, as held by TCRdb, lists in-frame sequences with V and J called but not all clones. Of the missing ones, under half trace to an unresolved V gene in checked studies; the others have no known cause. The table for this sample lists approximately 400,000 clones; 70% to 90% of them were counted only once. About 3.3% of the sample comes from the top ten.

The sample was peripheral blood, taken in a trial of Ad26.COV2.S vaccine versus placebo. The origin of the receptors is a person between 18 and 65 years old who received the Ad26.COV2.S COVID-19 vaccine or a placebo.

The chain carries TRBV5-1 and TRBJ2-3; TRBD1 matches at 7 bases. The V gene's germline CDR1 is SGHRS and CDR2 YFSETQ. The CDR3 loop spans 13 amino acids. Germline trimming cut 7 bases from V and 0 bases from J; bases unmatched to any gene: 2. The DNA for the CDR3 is TGCGCCAGCGAGACAGGGAGCACAGATACGCAGTATTTT. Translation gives CASETGSTDTQYF.

CDR3 protein: CASRMTGVGNTIYF. DNA for the CDR3: TGTGCCAGCAGAATGACAGGGGTTGGAAACACCATATATTTT. V gene TRBV28 combines with J gene TRBJ1-3; 8 bases are a match to TRBD1. Germline trimming cut 6 bases from V and 3 bases from J; bases unmatched to any gene: 4. Germline V gene data show CDR1 as MDHEN and CDR2 as SYDVKM. There are 14 residues in the CDR3.

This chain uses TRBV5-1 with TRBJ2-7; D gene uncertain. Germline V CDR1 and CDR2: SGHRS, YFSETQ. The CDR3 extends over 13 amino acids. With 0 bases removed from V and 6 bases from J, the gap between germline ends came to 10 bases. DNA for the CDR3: TGCGCCAGCAGCTTGGCCTCCACTGGCGAGCAGTACTTC. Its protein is CASSLASTGEQYF.

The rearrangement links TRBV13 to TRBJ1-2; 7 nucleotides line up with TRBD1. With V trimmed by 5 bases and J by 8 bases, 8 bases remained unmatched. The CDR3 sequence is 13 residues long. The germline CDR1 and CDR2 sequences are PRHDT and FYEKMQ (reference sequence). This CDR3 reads CASSETGYFGYTF. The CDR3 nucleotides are TGTGCCAGCAGCGAGACAGGGTATTTCGGCTACACCTTC. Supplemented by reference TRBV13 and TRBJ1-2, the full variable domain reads AAGVIQSPRHLIKEKRETATLKCYPIPRHDTVYWYQQGPGQDPQFLISFYEKMQSDKGSIPDRFSAQQFSDYHSELNMSSLELGDSALYFCASSETGYFGYTFGSGTRLTVV.

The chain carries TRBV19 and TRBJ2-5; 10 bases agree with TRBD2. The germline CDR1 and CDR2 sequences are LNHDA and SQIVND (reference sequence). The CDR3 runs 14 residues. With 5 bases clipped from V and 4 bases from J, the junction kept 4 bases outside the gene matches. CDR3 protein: CASSPRLAGETQYF. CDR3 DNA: TGTGCCAGTAGTCCCCGACTAGCGGGAGAGACCCAGTACTTC.

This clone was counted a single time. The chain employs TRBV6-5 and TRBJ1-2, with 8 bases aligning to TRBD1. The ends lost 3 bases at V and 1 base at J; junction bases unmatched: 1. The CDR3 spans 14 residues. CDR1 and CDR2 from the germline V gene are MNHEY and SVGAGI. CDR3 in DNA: TGTGCCAGCAGTTATGGACAGGGTAACTATGGCTACACCTTC. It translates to CASSYGQGNYGYTF.

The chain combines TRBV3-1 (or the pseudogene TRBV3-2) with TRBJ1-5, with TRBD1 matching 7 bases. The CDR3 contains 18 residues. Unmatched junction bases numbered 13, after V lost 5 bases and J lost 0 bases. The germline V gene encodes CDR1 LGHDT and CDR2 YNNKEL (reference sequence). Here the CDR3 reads CASSTYDRDKYSNQPQHF. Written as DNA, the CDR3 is TGTGCCAGCAGCACCTACGACAGGGACAAGTATAGCAATCAGCCCCAGCATTTT.

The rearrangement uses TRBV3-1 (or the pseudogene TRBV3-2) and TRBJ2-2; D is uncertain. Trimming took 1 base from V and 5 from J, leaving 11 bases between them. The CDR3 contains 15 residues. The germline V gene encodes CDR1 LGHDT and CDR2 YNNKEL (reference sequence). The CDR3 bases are TGTGCCAGCAGCCAAGTACAGAGTCAAACCGGGGAGCTGTTTTTT. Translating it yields CASSQVQSQTGELFF.

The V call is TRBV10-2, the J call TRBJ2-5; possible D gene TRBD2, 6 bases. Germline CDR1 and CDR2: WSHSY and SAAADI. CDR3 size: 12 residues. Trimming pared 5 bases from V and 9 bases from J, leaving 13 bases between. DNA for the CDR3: TGCGCCAGCAGTAGGGAGGCGGAGTCCCAGTACTTC. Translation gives CASSREAESQYF.

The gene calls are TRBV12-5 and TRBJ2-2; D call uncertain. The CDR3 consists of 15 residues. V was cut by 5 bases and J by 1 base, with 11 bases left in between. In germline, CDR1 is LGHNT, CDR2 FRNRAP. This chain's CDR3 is CASGPPPRNTGELFF. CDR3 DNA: TGTGCTAGTGGTCCCCCCCCCAGGAACACCGGGGAGCTGTTTTTT. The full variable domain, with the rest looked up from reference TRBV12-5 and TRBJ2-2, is DARVTQTPRHKVTEMGQEVTMRCQPILGHNTVFWYRQTMMQGLELLAYFRNRAPLDDSGMPKDRFSAEMPDATLATLKIQPSEPRDSAVYFCASGPPPRNTGELFFGEGSRLTVL.

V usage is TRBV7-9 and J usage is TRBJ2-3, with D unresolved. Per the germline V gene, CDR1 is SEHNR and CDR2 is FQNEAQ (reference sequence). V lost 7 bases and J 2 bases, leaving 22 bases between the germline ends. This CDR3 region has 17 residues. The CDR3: CASIEVDRPYITDTQYF. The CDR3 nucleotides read TGTGCCAGCATCGAGGTCGACCGCCCGTACATCACAGATACGCAGTATTTT.